A single T cell receptor beta chain is shown here with its context. The antigen remains unidentified. These data come from a study of vaccination and CD4 T cells after COVID-19. About the research overall: Nasal swab PCR detected SARS-CoV-2 in convalescent patients, who comprised 9 or 10 mild cases and one severe case. Investigators stimulated cells with overlapping spike peptides drawn from SARS-CoV-2, HCoV-NL63, HCoV-OC43 and HCoV-229E.

The V and J ends lost 4 bases and 3 bases, in that order; junction bases with no gene match: 9. CDR1 is SGHRS, CDR2 YFSETQ, per germline. This CDR3 spans 15 amino acids. Time point indicated: late sampling 161 to 241 days after vaccination in a few convalescent patients. This sample's treatment: approximately nine-day PBMC culture with coronavirus spike peptide pools or control peptides (ViraFEST assay). The Oncomine TCR Beta short-read assay sequenced DNA from cultured CD4+ T cells. TCRdb independently ran MiXCR on the PCR reads; one entry per CDR3 protein. The sample has about 24,000 distinct CDR3 sequences, about 42% seen once; the top ten hold approximately 4%.

The clonotype originates from a human donor who had recovered from COVID-19. The specimen comprised CD4+ T cells from blood, cultured in vitro, sampled about 7 months after SARS-CoV-2 vaccination. The chain uses TRBV5-1 and TRBJ2-7; TRBD1 aligns across 8 bases. The CDR3 DNA is TGCGCCAGCAGCCCGCGGCAGGGGGCATTCTACGAGCAGTACTTC. Translating gives CASSPRQGAFYEQYF.